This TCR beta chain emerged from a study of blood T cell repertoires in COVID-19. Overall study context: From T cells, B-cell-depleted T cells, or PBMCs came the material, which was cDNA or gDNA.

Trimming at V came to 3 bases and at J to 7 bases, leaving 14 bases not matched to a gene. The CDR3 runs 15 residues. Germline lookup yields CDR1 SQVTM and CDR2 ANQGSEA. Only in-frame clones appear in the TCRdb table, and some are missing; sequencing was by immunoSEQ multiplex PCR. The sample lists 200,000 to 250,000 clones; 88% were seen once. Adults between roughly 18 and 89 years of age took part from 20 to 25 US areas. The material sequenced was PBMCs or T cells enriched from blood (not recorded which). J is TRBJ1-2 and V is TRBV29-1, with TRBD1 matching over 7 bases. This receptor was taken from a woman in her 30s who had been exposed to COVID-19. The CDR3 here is CSVDTGQSFIPGYTF. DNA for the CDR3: TGCAGCGTTGACACGGGACAGTCATTCATACCTGGCTACACCTTC.